The 10 T cell receptor beta chains below come from one sample, sequenced in a study of blood T cell repertoires in COVID-19. Method: immunoSEQ multiplex PCR; TCRdb's copy keeps in-frame clones and lacks some. In the table there are roughly 98,000 clones, around four fifths of which are singletons. The sequenced material came from peripheral blood. All receptors derive from a woman aged 70-85 years with active or convalescent COVID-19.

This chain joins TRBV4-2 and TRBJ2-3, with D perhaps matching TRBD2 (5 bases). Germline V CDR1 and CDR2: LGHNA, YNFKEQ. The CDR3 loop spans 15 amino acids. V was cut by 2 bases and J by 0 bases, with 9 bases left in between. CDR3 nucleotides: TGTGCCAGCAGCCAAACTAGGAGTAGCACAGATACGCAGTATTTT. This gives the protein CASSQTRSSTDTQYF.

The rearrangement links TRBV19 to TRBJ1-5, with 12 bases matching TRBD1. The CDR3 runs to 16 residues. Germline loops: CDR1 LNHDA, CDR2 SQIVND (reference sequence). The ends lost 5 bases at V and 7 bases at J; junction bases unmatched: 9. As DNA, the CDR3 is TGTGCCAGTAGTTTCCCCGGGACAGGGGGCTACCAGCCCCAGCATTTT. Translation: CASSFPGTGGYQPQHF.

The CDR3 region has the DNA TGTGCCAGCAGTTCGGACAGGAATCAGCCCCAGCATTTT. As protein: CASSSDRNQPQHF. The chain uses TRBV28 and TRBJ1-5; 7 positions match TRBD1. The CDR3 length is 13 residues. Germline CDR1 is MDHEN and CDR2 is SYDVKM. After removal of 4 bases from V and 4 bases from J, the junction contained 1 base not matched to a gene.

As concerns this clone: Compared with germline, one end of the junction differs, possibly owing to a read error. The chain employs TRBV30 and TRBJ1-1, with 7 bases lining up with TRBD1. The CDR3 totals 11 residues. Germline V CDR1 and CDR2: GTSNPN, SVGIG (reference sequence). CDR3: CLQGRVSEAFF. CDR3 DNA sequence: TGCCTACAGGGGCGGGTTTCTGAAGCTTTCTTT.

The CDR3 region is CASSRQGDPTGELFF. DNA for the CDR3: TGCGCCAGCAGCCGACAGGGGGATCCCACCGGGGAGCTGTTTTTT. The chain is built from TRBV5-1 and TRBJ2-2, with 9 bases fitting TRBD1. The CDR3 runs 15 residues. J was trimmed by 4 bases and V by 4 bases; bases with no gene match: 5. The germline gives CDR1 SGHRS, CDR2 YFSETQ.

The V gene is TRBV7-2, the J gene TRBJ2-5; 10 bases agree with TRBD2. V lost 3 bases to trimming and J lost 4 bases; unmatched junction nucleotides: 5. Germline V gives CDR1 SGHTA, CDR2 FQGNSA. CDR3 size: 15 residues. The CDR3 loop is CASSFDSGGSETQYF. As DNA, the CDR3 is TGTGCCAGCAGCTTCGATAGCGGGGGGTCAGAGACCCAGTACTTC. Full variable domain (rest looked up from reference TRBV7-2 and TRBJ2-5): GAGVSQSPSNKVTEKGKDVELRCDPISGHTALYWYRQSLGQGLEFLIYFQGNSAPDKSGLPSDRFSAERTGGSVSTLTIQRTQQEDSAVYLCASSFDSGGSETQYFGPGTRLLVL.

This rearrangement joins TRBV4-1 to TRBJ2-1; TRBD2 matches 8 bases. Losses at the gene ends were 0 bases for V and 5 bases for J; bases not matched to a gene: 15. Germline values: CDR1 MGHRA, CDR2 YSYEKL. This CDR3 has 19 amino acids. CDR3 residues: CASSQDRVERGRRDNEQFF. The DNA for the CDR3 is TGCGCCAGCAGCCAAGATCGAGTTGAGCGGGGGCGGCGCGACAATGAGCAGTTCTTC.

The genes are TRBV19 and TRBJ1-6; D is perhaps TRBD1 (5 bases). Looked up from germline, CDR1 is LNHDA and CDR2 is SQIVND (reference sequence). This CDR3 comprises 14 residues. Trimming pared 8 bases from V and 7 bases from J, leaving 15 bases between. The CDR3 spells CASGAVQENSPLHF. The CDR3 DNA reads as TGTGCCAGTGGCGCGGTACAGGAAAATTCACCCCTCCACTTT. Together with reference TRBV19 and TRBJ1-6, the CDR3 gives the full variable domain: DGGITQSPKYLFRKEGQNVTLSCEQNLNHDAMYWYRQDPGQGLRLIYYSQIVNDFQKGDIAEGYSVSREKKESFPLTVTSAQKNPTAFYLCASGAVQENSPLHFGNGTRLTVT.

This sequence joins TRBV5-1 and TRBJ2-2; TRBD1 matches 9 bases. The junction had 4 bases not matched to a gene; V was cut back by 4 bases and J by 0 bases. Germline CDR1 SGHRS, CDR2 YFSETQ. This CDR3 has 16 amino acids. The CDR3, as DNA: TGCGCCAGCAGCCCCGGACAGGGGCCGAACACCGGGGAGCTGTTTTTT. This translates into CASSPGQGPNTGELFF.

The chain has TRBV27 and TRBJ2-1; 8 bases agree with TRBD2. From germline, CDR1 is MNHEY and CDR2 SMNVEV (reference sequence). V lost 4 bases and J lost 12; bases outside the gene matches: 5. This CDR3 contains 12 residues. This CDR3 reads CASSSGTRAQFF. The DNA of the CDR3 is TGTGCCAGCAGTTCCGGGACTAGGGCGCAGTTCTTC.